The present T cell receptor (beta chain) was sequenced within a study of blood T cell repertoires in COVID-19. Study summary: Samples taken during acute and convalescent COVID-19 were collected in the United States, Italy and Spain. PBMCs, B-cell-depleted T cells, or T cells provided the cDNA or gDNA that made up the material.

Original methodology: By means of reference gene primer amplification, nucleated cell counts were estimated. Clones were sequenced by immunoSEQ multiplex PCR, and TCRdb holds only the in-frame ones, with some missing. That table furnishes V, J and clone size, whereas the DNA furnished D and trimming. This sample has 300,000 to 450,000 clones, with 87% found just once. J gave up 6 bases and V 0 bases, and 5 bases lay outside the gene matches. The CDR3 has 14 residues. Germline V gene sequence: CDR1 MNHNY, CDR2 SVGAGI (reference sequence). Seattle's enrolled individuals joined amid active infection and were then monitored longitudinally.

The specimen was peripheral blood. The rearrangement uses TRBV6-6 and TRBJ2-7; 7 bases align to TRBD2. The sequence derives from a woman under 40 with COVID-19, enrolled during active disease. The CDR3, as DNA: TGTGCCAGCAGTTACTCGGGAGGGTTCGGCGAGCAGTACTTC. It translates to CASSYSGGFGEQYF.